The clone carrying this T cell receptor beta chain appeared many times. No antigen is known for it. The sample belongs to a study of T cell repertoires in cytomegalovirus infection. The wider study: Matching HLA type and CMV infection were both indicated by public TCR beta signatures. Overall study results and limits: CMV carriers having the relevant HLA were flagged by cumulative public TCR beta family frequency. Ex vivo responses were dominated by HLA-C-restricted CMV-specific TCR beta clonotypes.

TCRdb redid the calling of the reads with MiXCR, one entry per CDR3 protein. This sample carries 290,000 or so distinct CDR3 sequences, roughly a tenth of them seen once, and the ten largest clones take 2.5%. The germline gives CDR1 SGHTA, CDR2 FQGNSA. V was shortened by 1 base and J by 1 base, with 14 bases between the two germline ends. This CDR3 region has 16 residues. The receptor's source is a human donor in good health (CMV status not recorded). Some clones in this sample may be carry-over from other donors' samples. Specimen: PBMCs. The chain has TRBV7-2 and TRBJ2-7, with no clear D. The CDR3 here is CASSLGTSGLSYEQYF. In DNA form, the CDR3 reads TGTGCCAGCAGCTTAGGCACGTCCGGGCTATCCTACGAGCAGTACTTC.